This TCR beta chain is from a study of control samples from healthy donors and cancer patients. The protocol was immunoSEQ multiplex PCR, while the TCRdb copy is restricted to in-frame clones and leaves out a portion. This table holds 350,000 to 450,000 clones, 80% to 95% found once. The ends were cut back, 2 bases at V and 4 bases at J, with 15 bases in the middle. The CDR3 loop spans 16 amino acids. Germline lookup yields CDR1 SGHVS and CDR2 FQNEAQ. The chain combines TRBV7-8 with TRBJ1-5; D is unclear. This receptor was taken from a man in his forties or fifties with head and neck cancer. Sequences were obtained from PBMCs. In DNA form, the CDR3 reads TGTGCCAGCAGCTTAACGTTTAGGTCTCAAAATCAGCCCCAGCATTTT. Amino acid sequence: CASSLTFRSQNQPQHF.